These 26 T cell receptor beta chains were sequenced from one sample in a study of T-cell memory formation after mild COVID-19. TCRdb itself ran the 5' RACE reads through MiXCR, one entry per CDR3 protein. This sample has 350,000 to 500,000 distinct CDR3 sequences, with more than 15% found just once. The material sequenced was PBMCs or a T cell subset sorted from them (not recorded which). The receptor set was obtained from a young man who had mild COVID-19 (a few samples of this study predate the infection). Cell type and time point are not known.

This clonotype was counted a few times. V and J are TRBV5-1 and TRBJ2-3, with D unclear. This CDR3 has 13 amino acids. CDR1 is SGHRS and CDR2 is YFSETQ in the germline V gene. Trimming shortened V by 0 bases and J by 4 bases, and 6 bases separated the two germline ends. The CDR3 DNA is TGCGCCAGCAGCTTGGGTGAGCCAGATACGCAGTATTTT. It is translated as CASSLGEPDTQYF. Supplemented by reference TRBV5-1 and TRBJ2-3, the full variable domain reads KAGVTQTPRYLIKTRGQQVTLSCSPISGHRSVSWYQQTPGQGLQFLFEYFSETQRNKGNFPGRFSGRQFSNSRSEMNVSTLELGDSALYLCASSLGEPDTQYFGPGTRLTVL.

A few counts support this clonotype. The gene calls are TRBV4-2 and TRBJ2-3, with TRBD2 matching over 8 bases. V shed 8 bases, J shed 2 bases, and the junction held 6 bases outside the gene matches. From germline, CDR1 is LGHNA and CDR2 YNFKEQ. CDR3 length equals 14 residues. CDR3 nucleotides: TGTGCCAGCTCGCCGGGGGGGGTCACAGATACGCAGTATTTT. This codes for CASSPGGVTDTQYF.

This clonotype was seen only a few times. The V and J genes are TRBV7-9 and TRBJ2-7; D is undetermined. CDR1 and CDR2 from the germline V gene are SEHNR and FQNEAQ (reference sequence). The CDR3 covers 14 residues. V was shortened by 1 base and J by 2 bases, with 9 bases between the two germline ends. CDR3 nucleotide sequence: TGTGCCAGCAGCTTAGAAGGAGAGGCCTACGAGCAGTACTTC. Translation gives CASSLEGEAYEQYF.

The rearrangement joins TRBV7-9 to TRBJ2-1, with D perhaps TRBD1 or TRBD2 (5 bases each). The germline V gene has CDR1 SEHNR and CDR2 FQNEAQ (reference sequence). The CDR3 consists of 18 residues. Trimming cost V 5 bases and J 7 bases, with 27 bases left between them. The CDR3 loop is CASSPMYPRGGPWNEQFF. In DNA form, the CDR3 reads TGTGCCAGCAGCCCAATGTACCCTCGGGGCGGTCCGTGGAATGAGCAGTTCTTC.

This rearrangement joins TRBV3-1 to TRBJ1-5; 7 positions match TRBD1. The CDR3 is 18 amino acids. Per the germline V gene, CDR1 is LGHDT and CDR2 is YNNKEL (reference sequence). The J segment lost 4 bases and the V segment lost 4 bases, leaving 16 bases of the junction unmatched. CDR3 loop: CASSRPRVTGKPNQPQHF. CDR3 coding DNA: TGTGCCAGCAGCCGCCCCCGAGTGACAGGGAAGCCAAATCAGCCCCAGCATTTT.

This clonotype was detected a few times. This chain uses TRBV6-5 with TRBJ1-4, with 7 bases that match TRBD1. CDR3 length equals 15 residues. Looked up from germline, CDR1 is MNHEY and CDR2 is SVGAGI. V shed 5 bases, J shed 4 bases, and the junction held 7 bases outside the gene matches. The DNA of the CDR3 is TGTGCCAGCAGTAACCCCGGGACAGATAATGAAAAACTGTTTTTT. This gives the protein CASSNPGTDNEKLFF.

The chain has TRBV10-3 and TRBJ1-1; D remains ambiguous. This CDR3 is built from 14 residues. Germline lookup yields CDR1 ENHRY and CDR2 SYGVKD. V was shortened by 2 bases and J by 3 bases, with 10 bases between the two germline ends. The CDR3 spells CAISELGMDTEAFF. For the CDR3, the DNA is TGTGCCATCAGTGAGCTGGGGATGGACACTGAAGCTTTCTTT.

A few counts support this clonotype. The chain employs TRBV21-1 and TRBJ2-1; TRBD2, the table's D call, lacks a check against the DNA. TRBV21-1 is a pseudogene. The CDR3 covers 17 residues. CDR3 sequence: CASSKRTSGGRYNEQFF. For the CDR3, the DNA is TGTGCCAGCAGCAAACGGACTAGCGGGGGGAGATACAATGAGCAGTTCTTC.

This clonotype was seen a handful of times. The V gene is TRBV7-2, the J gene TRBJ2-5; unclear D gene. Germline loops: CDR1 SGHTA, CDR2 FQGNSA. This CDR3 contains 15 residues. The V gene lost 1 base and the J gene lost 4 bases, with 13 bases spanning the gap. CDR3 sequence reads: CASSLGPNWRETQYF. The CDR3 region has the DNA TGTGCCAGCAGCTTAGGCCCTAACTGGCGAGAGACCCAGTACTTC.

As for this clonotype: A much larger clonotype is one base distant, so this may be a read error. The V gene is TRBV14, the J gene TRBJ2-7; 7 positions agree with TRBD1. The V gene's germline CDR1 is SGHDN and CDR2 FVKESK. CDR3 length: 14 residues. V lost 2 bases, J lost 0 bases, and 1 base stayed unmatched. The CDR3 DNA is TGTGCCAGCAGCCAAAGGGACAGCTCCTACGAGCAGTACGTC. This codes for CASSQRDSSYEQYV.

This clonotype was counted a few times. The chain combines TRBV11-2 with TRBJ2-3, with D perhaps being TRBD1 or TRBD2 (5 bases each). Looked up from germline, CDR1 is SGHAT and CDR2 is FQNNGV. V was pared by 5 bases and J by 6 bases, with 18 bases between. This CDR3 has 15 residues. The CDR3 loop reads CASSALRRGMDTQYF. CDR3 DNA sequence: TGTGCCAGCAGCGCACTACGCCGGGGCATGGATACGCAGTATTTT.

This clonotype showed up many times. The chain combines TRBV15 with TRBJ1-4; D possibly corresponds to TRBD1 (5 bases). Between the trimmed V and J ends, which lost 1 base and 7 bases, there was a span of 10 bases. CDR3 size: 14 residues. Germline values: CDR1 LNHNV, CDR2 YYDKDF (reference sequence). CDR3 region: CATSRGGAGEKLFF. The CDR3 DNA sequence: TGTGCCACCAGCAGAGGCGGGGCAGGTGAAAAACTGTTTTTT.

The chain is built from TRBV2 and TRBJ2-4; tentative D call: TRBD1 (5 bases). V lost 5 bases, J lost 1 base, and 9 bases lay in between. Germline loops: CDR1 SNHLY, CDR2 FYNNEI. The CDR3 length is 14 residues. The CDR3 spells CASSPDTAKNIQYF. CDR3 sequence (DNA): TGTGCCAGCAGTCCGGACACTGCCAAAAACATTCAGTACTTC.

The V gene is TRBV7-3, the J gene TRBJ2-2; TRBD2 is a possible D gene (6 bases). The CDR3 has 14 amino acids. Trimming removed 8 bases from V and 0 bases from J, with 10 bases in between. The germline CDR1 and CDR2 sequences are SGHTA and FQGTGA. The CDR3 sequence: CASGTGANTGELFF. CDR3 nucleotides: TGTGCCAGCGGGACGGGGGCGAACACCGGGGAGCTGTTTTTT.

This chain uses TRBV9 with TRBJ1-2, with 8 bases fitting TRBD1. CDR1 is SGDLS and CDR2 is YYNGEE in the germline V gene. The CDR3 extends over 15 amino acids. V dropped 4 bases and J dropped 4; count of bases not matched to a gene: 9. The CDR3 DNA follows: TGTGCCAGCAGCCAAGGACAGGGAGAACGCTATGGCTACACCTTC. Translating gives CASSQGQGERYGYTF.

This chain uses TRBV5-1 with TRBJ2-5; D is perhaps TRBD1 or TRBD2 (6 bases each). Trimming stripped 0 bases from V and 1 base from J, with 10 bases between. Germline lookup yields CDR1 SGHRS and CDR2 YFSETQ. The CDR3 has 15 amino acids. The CDR3: CASSLDGGRQETQYF. The CDR3 bases are TGCGCCAGCAGCTTGGATGGGGGGCGCCAAGAGACCCAGTACTTC.

This clonotype has only a few counts. J is TRBJ1-3 and V is TRBV7-8; D gene unclear. In germline, CDR1 is SGHVS, CDR2 FQNEAQ. Deletions cut 5 bases from V and 0 bases from J, with 14 bases between. The CDR3 has 16 residues. CDR3 nucleotide sequence: TGTGCCAGCAGCCTTGTGGGCGGGAGCTCTGGAAACACCATATATTTT. Its translation: CASSLVGGSSGNTIYF. The whole variable domain, remainder taken from reference TRBV7-8 and TRBJ1-3, is GAGVSQSPRYKVAKRGQDVALRCDPISGHVSLFWYQQALGQGPEFLTYFQNEAQLDKSGLPSDRFFAERPEGSVSTLKIQRTQQEDSAVYLCASSLVGGSSGNTIYFGEGSWLTVV.

The CDR3 DNA reads TGCAGTGCTGAGGGCGACTATGGCTACACCTTC. Encoded protein: CSAEGDYGYTF. The chain links TRBV20-1 to TRBJ1-2, with no clear D. V shed 5 bases and J shed 3 bases, with 7 bases lying between them. The CDR3 consists of 11 residues. The germline CDR1 and CDR2 sequences are DFQATT and SNEGSKA (reference sequence).

V usage is TRBV28 and J usage is TRBJ2-7; 8 nucleotides line up with TRBD1. The V and J ends lost 2 bases and 3 bases, in that order; junction bases with no gene match: 3. Per germline, CDR1 MDHEN and CDR2 SYDVKM. The CDR3 runs to 14 residues. The CDR3 protein is CASSLDRGFYEQYF. The CDR3 nucleotides are TGTGCCAGCAGTTTAGACAGGGGATTCTACGAGCAGTACTTC.

Many counts were recorded for this clonotype. The chain carries TRBV7-2 and TRBJ2-5; 12 bases line up with TRBD1. V shed 5 bases and J 5 bases; nucleotides not matched to a gene: 3. This CDR3 region has 14 residues. The germline CDR1 and CDR2 sequences are SGHTA and FQGNSA. In DNA, the CDR3 is TGTGCCAGCAGCAGGGACAGGGGGCACGAGACCCAGTACTTC. Residues: CASSRDRGHETQYF.

This clonotype has only a few counts. The chain links TRBV12-3 or TRBV12-4 to TRBJ2-3; D unclear. CDR3 length equals 14 residues. V lost 2 bases, J lost 3 bases, and 9 bases lay in between. This CDR3 is CASSLRVATDTQYF. The CDR3 DNA reads as TGTGCCAGCAGTTTACGGGTTGCAACAGATACGCAGTATTTT.

The gene calls are TRBV12-3 or TRBV12-4 and TRBJ1-1; 8 positions match TRBD1. The CDR3 sequence is 16 residues long. V trimming: 5 bases; J trimming: 3 bases; junction bases outside the gene matches: 11. The CDR3 nucleotides are TGTGCCAGCAGTCTACAAACAGGGGGGATGTACACTGAAGCTTTCTTT. Amino acids: CASSLQTGGMYTEAFF.

There are a few counts of this clonotype. The rearrangement uses TRBV27 and TRBJ1-6; no definite D call. V was clipped by 3 bases and J by 9 bases, with 6 bases between them. The CDR3 covers 12 residues. In germline, CDR1 is MNHEY, CDR2 SMNVEV (reference sequence). CDR3 amino acids: CASSFPSSPLHF. The CDR3 DNA sequence: TGTGCCAGCAGTTTCCCGAGTTCACCCCTCCACTTT.

This clonotype was detected a few times. The CDR3 DNA sequence: TGTGCCAGCAGTTTACAATGGGACAATGAGCAGTTCTTC. Translating gives CASSLQWDNEQFF. The chain employs TRBV12-3 or TRBV12-4 and TRBJ2-1, with D unclear. Trimming pared 2 bases from V and 5 bases from J, leaving 7 bases between. CDR3 length: 13 amino acids.

The chain has TRBV4-1 and TRBJ1-5, with D possibly matching TRBD1 (5 bases). This CDR3 is built from 15 residues. Germline loops: CDR1 MGHRA, CDR2 YSYEKL. The V and J ends lost 0 bases and 5 bases respectively, with 11 bases between them. CDR3 sequence: CASSQDITGDQPQHF. CDR3 bases: TGCGCCAGCAGCCAAGATATCACAGGAGATCAGCCCCAGCATTTT.

This clonotype was found a few times. V usage is TRBV7-9 and J usage is TRBJ1-2; D may be TRBD1 (6 bases). The V gene's germline CDR1 is SEHNR and CDR2 FQNEAQ (reference sequence). The V end was cut by 5 bases, the J end by 5 bases, with 12 bases between. The CDR3 runs 13 residues. CDR3 DNA: TGTGCCAGCAGCCTCCAGGGGCCTTATGGCTACACCTTC. Amino acids: CASSLQGPYGYTF.